This T cell receptor (beta chain) appears in the sequencing data of a study of cytotoxic CD8 clonotypes in ibrutinib-treated CLL. Study-wide context: Investigators reported around 25 partial and 2 complete responses; after median about 70 months, roughly 15 patients remained remitted and around twelve progressed. General study findings and limits: Public clonotypes showed up rarely, and on treatment they shrank or held steady. Sustained-remission and progressing patients diverged in sampling times. Baseline levels were approached again at progression, after clonality had risen at ibrutinib response.

Remarks on this clone: What it recognizes is unknown.

Some clones are missing from TCRdb's copy, which holds only in-frame ones; the method was immunoSEQ multiplex PCR. The data show approximately 100,000 clones, with about 53% seen just once and roughly 35% held by the top ten. Source: PBMCs, taken after 24 months of ibrutinib treatment. The origin of this receptor is a human donor with chronic lymphocytic leukemia.

The CDR3 here is CASSPYRVNSYEQYF. The DNA for the CDR3 is TGTGCCAGCAGCCCCTACCGGGTCAACTCCTACGAGCAGTACTTC. This rearrangement joins TRBV9 to TRBJ2-7, with no clear D. The CDR3 spans 15 residues. Germline V gives CDR1 SGDLS, CDR2 YYNGEE. The V end was cut by 4 bases, the J end by 0 bases, with 14 bases between.